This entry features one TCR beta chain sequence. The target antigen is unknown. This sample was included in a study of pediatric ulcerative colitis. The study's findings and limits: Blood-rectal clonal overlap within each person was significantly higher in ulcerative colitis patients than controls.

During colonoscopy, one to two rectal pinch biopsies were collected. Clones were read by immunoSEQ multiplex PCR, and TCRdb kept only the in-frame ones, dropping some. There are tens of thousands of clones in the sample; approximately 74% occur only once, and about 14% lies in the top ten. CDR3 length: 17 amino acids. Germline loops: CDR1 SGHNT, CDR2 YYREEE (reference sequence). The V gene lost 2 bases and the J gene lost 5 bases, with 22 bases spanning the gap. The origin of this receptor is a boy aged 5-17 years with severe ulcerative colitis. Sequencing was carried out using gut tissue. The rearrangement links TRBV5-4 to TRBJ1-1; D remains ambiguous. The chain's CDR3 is CASSFDTSLGLGTEAFF. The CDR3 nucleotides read TGTGCCAGCAGCTTCGATACAAGTCTAGGCCTTGGGACTGAAGCTTTCTTT.